The present TCR beta chain was sequenced within a study of blood T cell repertoires in COVID-19 (dated by TCRdb to the early 2020s). Describing the broader study: Samples covering the acute and convalescent phases of COVID-19 were provided by collaborators in the United States, Italy and Spain. The material from the prospective study consisted of cDNA or gDNA derived from T cells, B-cell-depleted T cells, or PBMCs. Subjects who had been exposed to COVID-19, were actively infected with it, or had recovered from it provided the deeply sampled blood TCRbeta repertoires that made up the dataset. The repertoires were released in a freely available public database meant as a resource for research on the immune response to SARS-CoV-2. The samples were drawn from two sources: the first 160 participants of the ongoing ImmuneRACE study, and 1,000 to 1,500 subjects contributed by 6 global collaborators. A de-identified subject ID, COVID-19 status, age in years and sex were almost always included in the sample metadata. HLA class I and class II types, where available, came from metadata supplied by the sample provider rather than from assay-based typing.

TCRbeta CDR3 regions were amplified from genomic DNA by means of the immunoSEQ Assay, a bias-controlled multiplex PCR. Processing in the source paper ran as follows. Within the assay, amplification of reference gene primers was used to estimate how many nucleated cells each sample contained. Sequence reads were collapsed and filtered to measure the absolute abundance of every unique TCRbeta CDR3 rearrangement. For each sample, productive Simpson clonality was calculated as the square root of Simpson's diversity index over productive rearrangements. The source is immuneACCESS, and TCRdb retained only in-frame sequences with V and J called. Part of the clones is not carried over; for the studies checked, unresolved V genes explain less than half of this, and the remainder is unexplained. The V and J calls and clone size were taken over from that table, and D and trimming were inferred from the DNA. This sample has about 50,000 clones in its table, and around 83% of those were observed once. The top ten clones comprise approximately 6.1% of the sample.

What the research found in general, with its limitations: Clinical and demographic metadata were provided uncurated, with the amount varying by source and participant.

Each collaborating institution followed its own protocols to collect whole blood in K2EDTA tubes. For TCRbeta analysis, collaborator samples were shipped as frozen whole blood, as isolated PBMCs, or as DNA extracted from either sample type. A note on this clone: Its target antigen remains unknown. The sample holds no much larger clone one base away, and base qualities are not on file.

Sequences LNHDA (CDR1) and SQIVND (CDR2) are obtained from the germline V gene (reference sequence). From the cysteine up to the phenylalanine, the CDR3 has a length of 13 residues. Only CDR3 DNA remains: 39 bases, in frame from the first base. V and J are truncated by 3 bases and 3 bases respectively, leaving an intervening sequence of 6 bases. The chain joins TRBV19 to TRBJ2-1; no confident D gene assignment can be made. The source of this sequence is a woman of 80 years or more with acute or convalescent COVID-19. Sample: peripheral blood. The CDR3: CASSIDSYNEQFF. The base sequence is TGTGCCAGTAGTATTGATAGCTACAATGAGCAGTTCTTC.